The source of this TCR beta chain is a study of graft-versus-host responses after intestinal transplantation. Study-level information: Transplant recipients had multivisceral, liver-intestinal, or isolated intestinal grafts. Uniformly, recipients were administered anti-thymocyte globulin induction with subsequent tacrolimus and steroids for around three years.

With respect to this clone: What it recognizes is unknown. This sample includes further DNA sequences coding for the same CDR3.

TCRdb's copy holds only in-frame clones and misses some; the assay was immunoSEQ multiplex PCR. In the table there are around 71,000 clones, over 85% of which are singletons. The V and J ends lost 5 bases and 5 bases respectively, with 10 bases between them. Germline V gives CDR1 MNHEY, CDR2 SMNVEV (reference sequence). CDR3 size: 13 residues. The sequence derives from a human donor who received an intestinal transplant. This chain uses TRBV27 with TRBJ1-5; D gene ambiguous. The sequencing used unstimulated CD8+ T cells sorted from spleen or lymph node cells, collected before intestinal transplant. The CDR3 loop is CASSLLGDQPQHF. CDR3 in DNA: TGTGCCAGCAGTCTACTGGGCGATCAGCCCCAGCATTTT.